This T cell receptor (beta chain) appears in the sequencing data of a study of cytomegalovirus exposure and HLA in healthy donors. Whole-study results and caveats: Per published reports, the classifier diagnosed cytomegalovirus status with high specificity and sensitivity.

Points on this clone: Its antigen is unidentified.

The CDR3 totals 14 residues. V dropped 2 bases and J dropped 7; count of bases not matched to a gene: 7. Germline CDR1 and CDR2: SGHVS and FQNEAQ. TCRdb keeps only in-frame clones here, not all; method: immunoSEQ multiplex PCR. The table lists about 160,000 clones, 95% to 96% of them singletons. The V call is TRBV7-8, the J call TRBJ1-2; TRBD1 aligns across 7 bases. This sequence originates from a woman between 18 and 29 years old in good health and CMV-seronegative. The sequencing sample was made of PBMCs. The CDR3 is CASSLMQGEGGYTF. CDR3 nucleotides: TGTGCCAGCAGCTTAATGCAGGGGGAAGGTGGCTACACCTTC.